A selection of T cell receptor beta chains follows, all from one sample in a study of blood T cell repertoires in COVID-19. Profiling relied on immunoSEQ multiplex PCR, and the TCRdb table lists in-frame clones only, not all of them. The sample consists of 150,000 to 190,000 clones, roughly 84% of them appearing once. The sequencing sample was made of peripheral blood. Receptor source: an older woman with COVID-19, enrolled during active disease. Each CDR3 is given without its conserved first and last residue. D genes are given only for firm matches.

>.|TRBV14
ASSSPGFAENTEAF
>.|TRBV5-8
ASSLGNRANQPQH
>TRBD1|TRBV30
ACGQGDGYT
>TRBD1|TRBV11-2
ASSRRTGQGNSPLH
>.|TRBV13
ASSSPRGNEQY
>.|TRBV19
ASTWGRSSGANVLT
>TRBD1|TRBV10-1
ASSVDRGPWGEETQY
>.|TRBV19
ASSISPPQRMNTEAF
>.|TRBV3-1/TRBV3-2
ASSPLGVVETQY
>.|TRBV19
ASSMLTSGNYT
>TRBD1|TRBV18
ASSPPQGAYNEQF
>TRBD1|TRBV6-2/TRBV6-3
ASSFQGTGGNYGYT
>.|TRBV30
AWGRLNEQF
>.|TRBV3-1/TRBV3-2
ASSLYIRGLSGNTIY
>.|TRBV19
ASTPGQDSYGYT
>.|TRBV4-1
ASSQGSDKANYGYT
>TRBD2|TRBV12-5
ASGLGLAGGETQY